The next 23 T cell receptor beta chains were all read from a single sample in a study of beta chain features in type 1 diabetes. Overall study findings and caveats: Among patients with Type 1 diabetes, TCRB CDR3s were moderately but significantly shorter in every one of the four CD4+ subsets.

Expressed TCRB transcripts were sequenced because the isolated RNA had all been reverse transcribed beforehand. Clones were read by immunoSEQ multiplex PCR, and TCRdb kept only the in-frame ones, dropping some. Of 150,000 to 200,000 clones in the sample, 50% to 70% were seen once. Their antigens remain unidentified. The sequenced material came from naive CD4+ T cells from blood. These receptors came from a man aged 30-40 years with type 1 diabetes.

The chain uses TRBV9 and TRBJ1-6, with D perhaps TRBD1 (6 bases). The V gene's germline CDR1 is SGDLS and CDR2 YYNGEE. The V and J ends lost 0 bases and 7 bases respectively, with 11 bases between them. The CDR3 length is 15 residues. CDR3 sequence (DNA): TGTGCCAGCAGCGTAGGTGAAGGGACAAATTCACCCCTCCACTTT. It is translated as CASSVGEGTNSPLHF.

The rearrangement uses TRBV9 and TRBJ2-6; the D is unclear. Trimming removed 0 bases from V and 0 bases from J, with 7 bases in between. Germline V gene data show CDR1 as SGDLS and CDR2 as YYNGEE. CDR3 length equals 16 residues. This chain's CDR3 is CASSVARRSGANVLTF. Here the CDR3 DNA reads TGTGCCAGCAGCGTAGCCCGTCGCTCTGGGGCCAACGTCCTGACTTTC.

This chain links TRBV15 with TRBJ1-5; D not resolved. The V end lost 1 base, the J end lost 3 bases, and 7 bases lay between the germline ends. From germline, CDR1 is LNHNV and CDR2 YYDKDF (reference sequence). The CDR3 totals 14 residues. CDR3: CATSRGTANQPQHF. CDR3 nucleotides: TGTGCCACCAGCAGAGGGACCGCCAATCAGCCCCAGCATTTT.

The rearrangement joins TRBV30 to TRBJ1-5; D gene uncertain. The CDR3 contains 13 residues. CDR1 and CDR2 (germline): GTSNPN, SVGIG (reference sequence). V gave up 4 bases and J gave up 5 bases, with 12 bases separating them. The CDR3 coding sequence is TGTGCCTGGACCCAAGGAGCTGATCAGCCCCAGCATTTT. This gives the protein CAWTQGADQPQHF.

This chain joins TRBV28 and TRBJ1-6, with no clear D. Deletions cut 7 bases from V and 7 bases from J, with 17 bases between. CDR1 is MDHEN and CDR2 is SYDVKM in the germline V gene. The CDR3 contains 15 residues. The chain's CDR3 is CASILQPGWNSPLHF. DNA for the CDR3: TGTGCCAGCATACTCCAGCCGGGCTGGAATTCACCCCTCCACTTT.

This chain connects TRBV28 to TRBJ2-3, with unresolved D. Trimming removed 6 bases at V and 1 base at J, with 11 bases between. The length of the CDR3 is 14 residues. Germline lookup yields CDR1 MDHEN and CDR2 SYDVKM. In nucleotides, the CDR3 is TGTGCCAGCAGCCAACTCGGTGGCACAGATACGCAGTATTTT. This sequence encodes CASSQLGGTDTQYF. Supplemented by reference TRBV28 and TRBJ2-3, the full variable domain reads DVKVTQSSRYLVKRTGEKVFLECVQDMDHENMFWYRQDPGLGLRLIYFSYDVKMKEKGDIPEGYSVSREKKERFSLILESASTNQTSMYLCASSQLGGTDTQYFGPGTRLTVL.

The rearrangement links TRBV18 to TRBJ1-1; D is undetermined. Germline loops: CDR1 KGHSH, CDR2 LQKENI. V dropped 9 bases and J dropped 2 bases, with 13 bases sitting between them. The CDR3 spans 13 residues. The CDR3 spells CASKGYRNTEAFF. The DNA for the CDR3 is TGTGCCAGTAAAGGGTATCGAAACACTGAAGCTTTCTTT.

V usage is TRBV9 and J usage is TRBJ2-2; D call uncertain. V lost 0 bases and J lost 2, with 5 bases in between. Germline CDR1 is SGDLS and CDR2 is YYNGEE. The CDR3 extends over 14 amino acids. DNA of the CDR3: TGTGCCAGCAGCGTAGTTACCAACACCGGGGAGCTGTTTTTT. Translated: CASSVVTNTGELFF.

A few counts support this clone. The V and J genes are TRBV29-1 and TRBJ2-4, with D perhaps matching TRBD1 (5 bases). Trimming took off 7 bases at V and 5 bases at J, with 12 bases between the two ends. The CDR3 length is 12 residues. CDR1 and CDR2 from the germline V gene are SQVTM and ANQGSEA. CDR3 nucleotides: TGCAGCGCTGGCCAGGGCGAAAACATTCAGTACTTC. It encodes CSAGQGENIQYF.

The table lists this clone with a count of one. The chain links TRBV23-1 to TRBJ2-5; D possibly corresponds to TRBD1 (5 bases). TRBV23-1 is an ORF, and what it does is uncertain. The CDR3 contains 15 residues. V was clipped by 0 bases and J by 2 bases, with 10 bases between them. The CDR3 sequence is CASSQSLREQETQYF. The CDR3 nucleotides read TGCGCCAGCAGTCAATCGCTCAGGGAACAAGAGACCCAGTACTTC.

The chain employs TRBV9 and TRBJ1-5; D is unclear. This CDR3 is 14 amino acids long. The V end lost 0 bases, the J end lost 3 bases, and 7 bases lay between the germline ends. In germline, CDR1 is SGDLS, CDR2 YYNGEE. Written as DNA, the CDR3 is TGTGCCAGCAGCGTAGGCGGAGTCAATCAGCCCCAGCATTTT. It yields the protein CASSVGGVNQPQHF.

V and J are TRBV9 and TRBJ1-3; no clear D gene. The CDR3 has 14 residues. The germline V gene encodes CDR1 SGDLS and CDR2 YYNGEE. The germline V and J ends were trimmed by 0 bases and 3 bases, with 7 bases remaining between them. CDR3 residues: CASSVEAGGNTIYF. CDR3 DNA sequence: TGTGCCAGCAGCGTAGAGGCGGGTGGAAACACCATATATTTT.

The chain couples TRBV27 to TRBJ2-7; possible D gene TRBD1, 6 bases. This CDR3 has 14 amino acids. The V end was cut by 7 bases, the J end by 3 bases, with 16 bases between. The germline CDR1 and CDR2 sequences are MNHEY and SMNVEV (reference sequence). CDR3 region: CASTTSQGGYEQYF. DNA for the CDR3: TGTGCCAGCACGACGTCTCAAGGGGGCTACGAGCAGTACTTC.

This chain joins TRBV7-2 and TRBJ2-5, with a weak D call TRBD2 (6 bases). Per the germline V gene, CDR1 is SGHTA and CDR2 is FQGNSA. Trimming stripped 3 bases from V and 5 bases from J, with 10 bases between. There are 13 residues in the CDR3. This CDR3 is CASSLASGETQYF. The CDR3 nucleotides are TGTGCCAGCAGCTTGGCCAGCGGGGAGACCCAGTACTTC.

CDR3 sequence (DNA): TGTGCCATCAGTGAGTCGCGGGGGAGCTCCTACAATGAGCAGTTCTTC. Translated, it gives CAISESRGSSYNEQFF. This chain links TRBV10-3 with TRBJ2-1; 7 nucleotides agree with TRBD2. Germline trimming cut 0 bases from V and 0 bases from J; bases unmatched to any gene: 2. Per germline, CDR1 ENHRY and CDR2 SYGVKD. The CDR3 spans 16 residues.

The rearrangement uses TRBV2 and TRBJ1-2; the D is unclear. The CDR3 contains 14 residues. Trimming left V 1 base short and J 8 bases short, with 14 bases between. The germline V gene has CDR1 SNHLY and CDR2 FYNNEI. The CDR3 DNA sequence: TGTGCCAGCAGTGAAGGACGGACCTCGGGAGGCTACACCTTC. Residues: CASSEGRTSGGYTF.

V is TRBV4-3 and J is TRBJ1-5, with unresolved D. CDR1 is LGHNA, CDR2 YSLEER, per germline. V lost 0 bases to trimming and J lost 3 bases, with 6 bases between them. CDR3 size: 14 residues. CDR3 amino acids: CASSQDKANQPQHF. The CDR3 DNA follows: TGCGCCAGCAGCCAAGATAAGGCCAATCAGCCCCAGCATTTT.

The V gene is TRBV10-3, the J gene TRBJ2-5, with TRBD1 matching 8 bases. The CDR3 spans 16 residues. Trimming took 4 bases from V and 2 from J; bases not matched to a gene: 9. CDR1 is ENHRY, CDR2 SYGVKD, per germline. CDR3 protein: CAISAGQGGGQETQYF. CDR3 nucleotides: TGTGCCATCAGTGCCGGACAGGGAGGAGGGCAAGAGACCCAGTACTTC.

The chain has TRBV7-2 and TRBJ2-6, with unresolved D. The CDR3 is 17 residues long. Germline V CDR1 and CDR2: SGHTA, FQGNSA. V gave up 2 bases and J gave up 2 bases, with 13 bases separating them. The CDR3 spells CASSLRSLGAGANVLTF. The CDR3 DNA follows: TGTGCCAGCAGCTTAAGGTCCCTTGGGGCTGGGGCCAACGTCCTGACTTTC.

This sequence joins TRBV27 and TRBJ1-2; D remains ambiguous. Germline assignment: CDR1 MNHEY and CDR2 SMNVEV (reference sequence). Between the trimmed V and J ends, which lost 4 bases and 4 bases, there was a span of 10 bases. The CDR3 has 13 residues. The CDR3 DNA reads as TGTGCCAGCAGTTCGGGTCTGGGCTATGGCTACACCTTC. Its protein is CASSSGLGYGYTF.

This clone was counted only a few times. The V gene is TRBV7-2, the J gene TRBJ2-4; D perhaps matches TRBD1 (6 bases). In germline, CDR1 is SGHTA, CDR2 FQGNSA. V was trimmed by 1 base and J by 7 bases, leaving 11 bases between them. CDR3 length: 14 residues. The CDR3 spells CASSLVGALNIQYF. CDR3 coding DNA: TGTGCCAGCAGCTTAGTGGGGGCGTTGAACATTCAGTACTTC.

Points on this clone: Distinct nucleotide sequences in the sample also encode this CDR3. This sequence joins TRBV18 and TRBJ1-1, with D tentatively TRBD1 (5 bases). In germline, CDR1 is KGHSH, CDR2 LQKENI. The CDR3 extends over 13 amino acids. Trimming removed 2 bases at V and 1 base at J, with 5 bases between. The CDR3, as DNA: TGTGCCAGCTCACCAGGACAGAACACTGAAGCTTTCTTT. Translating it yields CASSPGQNTEAFF.

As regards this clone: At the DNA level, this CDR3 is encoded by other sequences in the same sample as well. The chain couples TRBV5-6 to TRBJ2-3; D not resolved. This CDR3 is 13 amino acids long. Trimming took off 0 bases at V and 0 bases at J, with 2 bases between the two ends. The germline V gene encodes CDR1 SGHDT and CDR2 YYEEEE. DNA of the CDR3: TGTGCCAGCAGCTTGGGTAGCACAGATACGCAGTATTTT. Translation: CASSLGSTDTQYF.